The text below deals with one T cell receptor (beta chain). The data were taken from a study of shared clonotypes between healthy human individuals. Germline trimming cut 1 base from V and 4 bases from J; bases unmatched to any gene: 2. The CDR3 is 15 residues long. The germline gives CDR1 LNHNV, CDR2 YYDKDF (reference sequence). Clones were read by immunoSEQ multiplex PCR, and TCRdb kept only the in-frame ones, dropping some. This table holds 550,000 to 750,000 clones, approximately 90% found once. Terminally differentiated effector memory CD45RA+ cells were excluded from the naive CD8 cells, which were CD45RO-negative and positively selected for CCR7.

The V call is TRBV15, the J call TRBJ1-2, with 11 bases matching TRBD1. The clonotype comes from a man aged 30 to 45 in good health. Sample: naive CD8+ T cells sorted from blood. CDR3 coding DNA: TGTGCCACCAGCAGAGGGACAGGGGGCTTCTATGGCTACACCTTC. Translation: CATSRGTGGFYGYTF.